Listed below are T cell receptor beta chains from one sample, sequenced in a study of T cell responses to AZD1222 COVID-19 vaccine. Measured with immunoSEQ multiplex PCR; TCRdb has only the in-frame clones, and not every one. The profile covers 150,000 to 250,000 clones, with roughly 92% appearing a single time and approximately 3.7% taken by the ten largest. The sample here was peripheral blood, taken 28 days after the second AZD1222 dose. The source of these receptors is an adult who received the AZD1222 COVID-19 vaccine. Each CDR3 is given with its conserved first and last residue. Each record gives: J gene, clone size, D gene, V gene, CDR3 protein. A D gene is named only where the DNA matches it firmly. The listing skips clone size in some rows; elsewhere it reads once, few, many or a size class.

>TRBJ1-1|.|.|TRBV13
CASSWGGSGTTEAFF
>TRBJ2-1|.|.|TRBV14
CASSQDLGKIEQFF
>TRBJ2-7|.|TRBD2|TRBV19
CASSILGLAGSYEQYF
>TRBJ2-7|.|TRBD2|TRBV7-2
CASSFWTSGTSSSYEQYF
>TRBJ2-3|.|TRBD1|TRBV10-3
CAIGGQLTDTQYF
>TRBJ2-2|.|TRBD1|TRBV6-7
CARMGQGVSGELFF
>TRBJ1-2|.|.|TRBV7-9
CASSFQSNYGYTF
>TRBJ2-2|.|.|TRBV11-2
CASSPIQGYGELFF
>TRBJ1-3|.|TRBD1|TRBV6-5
CASSSRTGGHENTIYF
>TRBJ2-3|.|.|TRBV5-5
CASSLIAGLTDTQYF
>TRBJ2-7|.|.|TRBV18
CASSPTRGQGVYEQYF
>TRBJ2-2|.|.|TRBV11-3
CASSPGTTTGELFF
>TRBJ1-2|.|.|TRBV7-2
CASSPLQANYGYTF
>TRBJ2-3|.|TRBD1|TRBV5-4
CASSGRTGGEVDTQYF
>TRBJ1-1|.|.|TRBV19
CASSDGRINFEAFF
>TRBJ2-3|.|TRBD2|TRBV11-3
CASSLAQTSGTDTQYF
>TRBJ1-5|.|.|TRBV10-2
CASTRQPRADSNQPQHF
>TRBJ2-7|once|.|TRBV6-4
CANRTAYEQYF
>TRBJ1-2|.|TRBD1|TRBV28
CASSPRDRANYGYTF
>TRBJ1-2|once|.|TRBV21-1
CASILQRPYGYTF
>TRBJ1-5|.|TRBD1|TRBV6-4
CASSPGGRNQPQHF
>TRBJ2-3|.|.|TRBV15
CATSRNPDTQYF
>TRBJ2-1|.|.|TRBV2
CASSVQGQTYNEQFF
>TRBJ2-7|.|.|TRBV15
CATSRERAHEQYF
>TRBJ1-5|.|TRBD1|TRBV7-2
CASSLARTGIGNQPQHF
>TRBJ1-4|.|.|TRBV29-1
CSVGWDEKLFF
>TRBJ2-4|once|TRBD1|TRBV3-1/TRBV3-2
CASSLDRGRNIQYF
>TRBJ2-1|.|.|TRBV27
CASSLSIRRSPYNEQFF
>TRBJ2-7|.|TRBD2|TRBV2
CASSAGTSGYEQYF
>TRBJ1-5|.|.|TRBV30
CAWSADRFLEPQHF
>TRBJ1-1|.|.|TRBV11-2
CASSLGANTEAFF
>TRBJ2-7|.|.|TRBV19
CASSSRGGIDYEQYF
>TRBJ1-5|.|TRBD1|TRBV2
CASSGTGSQPQHF
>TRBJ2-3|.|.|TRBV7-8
CASSQKAGTDTQYF
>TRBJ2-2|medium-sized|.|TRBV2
CASSEGGPSAGTGELFF
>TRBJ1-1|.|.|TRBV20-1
CSERAEAFF
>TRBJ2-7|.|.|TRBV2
CASIRGYEQYF
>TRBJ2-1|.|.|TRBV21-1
CASSKVQTSGRLGESSYNEQFF
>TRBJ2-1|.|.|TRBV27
CASSFERMGNEQFF
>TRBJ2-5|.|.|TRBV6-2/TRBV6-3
CASSDRETQYF
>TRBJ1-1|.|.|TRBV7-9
CASSLSRGANTEAFF
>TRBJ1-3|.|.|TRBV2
CASTDRAGNTIYF
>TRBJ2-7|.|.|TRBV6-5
CASSSPSLSYEQYF
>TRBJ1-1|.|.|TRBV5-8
CASSLAGLVWTEAFF
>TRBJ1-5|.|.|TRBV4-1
CASSPRTSLQPQHF
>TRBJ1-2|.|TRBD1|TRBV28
CASSRGQDGYTF
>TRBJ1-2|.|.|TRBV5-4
CASSPQGTGYTF
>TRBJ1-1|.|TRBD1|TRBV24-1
CATSDGLTGPEAFF
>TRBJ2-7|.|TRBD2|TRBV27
CASSLKGVAGASYEQYF